This TCR beta chain was captured in a study of T cell repertoires in cytomegalovirus infection. Study-level background: Researchers turned to recently identified HLA-C-restricted CMV epitopes as well as well-studied HLA-B-restricted ones. Public TCR beta signatures provided an indication of both CMV infection and a matching HLA type. Study-wide points: HLA-C-restricted CMV clonotypes gave the most frequent clonotype in two of eight donors. Identification of carriers of CMV plus the relevant HLA was performed using cumulative public TCR beta family frequency.

TCRdb reprocessed the reads with MiXCR, giving one entry per CDR3 protein. The sample yields about 150,000 distinct CDR3 sequences, around 30% seen once. This CDR3 spans 17 amino acids. Germline-derived CDR1 and CDR2 are MDHEN and SYDVKM. Trimming pared 7 bases from V and 0 bases from J, leaving 19 bases between. Turning to this clonotype: Its antigen is not known.

The V gene is TRBV28, the J gene TRBJ2-4, with D perhaps being TRBD1 or TRBD2 (5 bases each). The specimen comprised CD8+ T cells from cultured PBMCs, sampled from culture after CMV antigen stimulation. The TCR was taken from a human donor in good health (CMV status not recorded). Some clones in this sample may be carry-over from other donors' samples. CDR3 nucleotide sequence: TGTGCCAGCACCCCAGGGAGACAGAATCTAGCCAAAAACATTCAGTACTTC. It is translated as CASTPGRQNLAKNIQYF.